This TCR beta chain was recovered during a study of HIV-infected patients and healthy controls. In TCRdb, the 5' RACE reads were re-called with MiXCR into one record per CDR3 protein. The sample holds about 64,000 distinct CDR3 sequences, about a fifth seen once. The sample holds many counts of this clonotype. The CDR3 contains 15 residues. In germline, CDR1 is MNHEY, CDR2 SVGEGT. Deletions cut 5 bases from V and 5 bases from J, with 15 bases between. This clonotype was obtained from a human donor in good health. The chain has TRBV6-2 or TRBV6-3 and TRBJ2-2, with D tentatively TRBD1 (5 bases). The source material was CD4+ T cells from blood. The CDR3: CASSGALGPTGELFF. Here the CDR3 DNA reads TGTGCCAGCAGTGGGGCGTTGGGCCCGACCGGGGAGCTGTTTTTT.